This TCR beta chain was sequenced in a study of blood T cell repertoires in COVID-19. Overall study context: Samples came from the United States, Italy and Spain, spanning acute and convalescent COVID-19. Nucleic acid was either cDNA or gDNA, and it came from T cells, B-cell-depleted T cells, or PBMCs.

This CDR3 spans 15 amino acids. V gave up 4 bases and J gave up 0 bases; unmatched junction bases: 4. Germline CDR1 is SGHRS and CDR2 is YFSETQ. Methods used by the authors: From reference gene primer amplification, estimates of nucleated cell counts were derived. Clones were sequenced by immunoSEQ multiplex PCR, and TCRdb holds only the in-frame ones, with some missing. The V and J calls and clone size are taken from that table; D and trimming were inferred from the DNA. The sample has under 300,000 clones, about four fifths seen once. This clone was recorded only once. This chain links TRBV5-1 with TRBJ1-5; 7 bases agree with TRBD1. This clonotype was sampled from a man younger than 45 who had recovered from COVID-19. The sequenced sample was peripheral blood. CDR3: CASSVGDSSNQPQHF. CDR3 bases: TGCGCCAGCAGCGTAGGGGACAGTAGCAATCAGCCCCAGCATTTT.